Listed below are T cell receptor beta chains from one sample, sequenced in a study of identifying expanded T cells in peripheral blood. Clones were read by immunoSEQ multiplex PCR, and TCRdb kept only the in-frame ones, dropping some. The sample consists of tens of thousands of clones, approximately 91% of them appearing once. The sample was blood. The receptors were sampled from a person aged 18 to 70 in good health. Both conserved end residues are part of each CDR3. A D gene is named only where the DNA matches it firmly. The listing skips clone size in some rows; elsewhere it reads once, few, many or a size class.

CDR3: CASSQETGRPRTTNEKLFF
DNA: TGTGCCAGCAGCCAAGAAACCGGGAGACCACGTACAACTAATGAAAAACTGTTTTTT
D: -
size: -
V: TRBV14
J: TRBJ1-4

CDR3: CSIVLNAGETQYF
DNA: TGCAGCATCGTACTTAACGCCGGCGAGACCCAGTACTTC
D: -
size: -
V: TRBV29-1
J: TRBJ2-5

CDR3: CASSSGQSSYEQYF
DNA: TGCGCCAGCAGCTCCGGACAGAGCTCCTACGAGCAGTACTTC
D: -
size: -
V: TRBV5-1
J: TRBJ2-7

CDR3: CASSFAHEQYF
DNA: TGTGCCAGCAGCTTCGCCCACGAGCAGTACTTC
D: -
size: -
V: TRBV5-6
J: TRBJ2-7

CDR3: CASSTPGTGYGYGYTF
DNA: TGTGCCAGTAGTACCCCCGGGACAGGGTATGGCTATGGCTACACCTTC
D: TRBD1
size: -
V: TRBV19
J: TRBJ1-2

CDR3: CASSIVLGSEAFF
DNA: TGTGCCAGTAGTATAGTTCTGGGGTCCGAAGCTTTCTTT
D: -
size: -
V: TRBV19
J: TRBJ1-1

CDR3: CASSPGQGTYEQYF
DNA: TGCGCCAGCAGCCCAGGGCAGGGTACCTACGAGCAGTACTTC
D: -
size: -
V: TRBV4-1
J: TRBJ2-7

CDR3: CATIFGDLNEKLFF
DNA: TGTGCCACGATCTTTGGGGACCTTAATGAAAAACTGTTTTTT
D: -
size: -
V: TRBV15
J: TRBJ1-4

CDR3: CSVTGTKETQYF
DNA: TGCAGCGTCACCGGGACTAAAGAGACCCAGTACTTC
D: TRBD2
size: -
V: TRBV29-1
J: TRBJ2-5

CDR3: CASSLVRGGGYGYTF
DNA: TGTGCCAGCAGCTTGGTCAGGGGGGGAGGCTATGGCTACACCTTC
D: TRBD1
size: -
V: TRBV5-8
J: TRBJ1-2

CDR3: CASTIVQGTQYF
DNA: TGTGCCAGCACCATCGTTCAGGGTACGCAGTATTTT
D: -
size: -
V: TRBV11-1
J: TRBJ2-3

CDR3: CASSPRQGPLHF
DNA: TGTGCCAGCAGTCCAAGGCAGGGACCCCTCCACTTT
D: -
size: -
V: TRBV28
J: TRBJ1-6

CDR3: CASSFNTATDTQYF
DNA: TGTGCCAGCAGCTTTAATACAGCCACAGATACGCAGTATTTT
D: -
size: -
V: TRBV9
J: TRBJ2-3

CDR3: CASRDGDSGANVLTF
DNA: TGTGCCAGCAGAGACGGGGACTCTGGGGCCAACGTCCTGACTTTC
D: -
size: -
V: TRBV2
J: TRBJ2-6

CDR3: CASSLGGDGYTF
DNA: TGCGCCAGCAGCTTAGGGGGTGACGGCTACACCTTC
D: -
size: -
V: TRBV5-1
J: TRBJ1-2

CDR3: CASSLSGTLDYGYTF
DNA: TGTGCCAGCAGCTTATCCGGGACATTGGACTATGGCTACACCTTC
D: -
size: -
V: TRBV7-9
J: TRBJ1-2

CDR3: CASSIGRTETQYF
DNA: TGTGCCAGTAGTATCGGCAGGACCGAGACCCAGTACTTC
D: -
size: -
V: TRBV19
J: TRBJ2-5

CDR3: CASRGQGEAFF
DNA: TGTGCCAGCAGAGGACAGGGCGAAGCTTTCTTT
D: TRBD1
size: -
V: TRBV2
J: TRBJ1-1

CDR3: CASSLGVNGMGTDTQYF
DNA: TGTGCCAGCAGCTTAGGTGTGAACGGGATGGGCACAGATACGCAGTATTTT
D: -
size: -
V: TRBV11-2
J: TRBJ2-3

CDR3: CASSPAGTSRNTIYF
DNA: TGTGCCAGCTCACCAGCCGGCACAAGTAGAAACACCATATATTTT
D: -
size: -
V: TRBV18
J: TRBJ1-3

CDR3: CASSWDRDYEQYF
DNA: TGTGCCAGCAGCTGGGACAGGGACTACGAGCAGTACTTC
D: TRBD1
size: -
V: TRBV2
J: TRBJ2-7

CDR3: CASSFCQGDRCTDTQYF
DNA: TGCGCCAGCAGCTTTTGTCAGGGGGACAGGTGCACAGATACGCAGTATTTT
D: TRBD1
size: -
V: TRBV5-1
J: TRBJ2-3

CDR3: CASSSLGADTQYF
DNA: TGTGCCAGCAGCTCACTTGGCGCAGATACGCAGTATTTT
D: -
size: -
V: TRBV9
J: TRBJ2-3

CDR3: CSVEEWDYGYTF
DNA: TGCAGCGTTGAAGAATGGGACTATGGCTACACCTTC
D: -
size: -
V: TRBV29-1
J: TRBJ1-2

CDR3: CASSLVETVSGNTIYF
DNA: TGTGCCAGCAGCTTAGTCGAGACTGTCTCTGGAAACACCATATATTTT
D: -
size: -
V: TRBV7-2
J: TRBJ1-3

CDR3: CASSQSGAINTEAFF
DNA: TGCGCCAGCAGCCAATCAGGGGCCATTAACACTGAAGCTTTCTTT
D: -
size: -
V: TRBV4-1
J: TRBJ1-1

CDR3: CASSHTGANYEQYF
DNA: TGTGCCAGCAGCCACACAGGGGCAAACTACGAGCAGTACTTC
D: TRBD1
size: -
V: TRBV11-2
J: TRBJ2-7

CDR3: CASSLEGRGPQETQYF
DNA: TGTGCCAGCAGCTTAGAGGGCAGGGGGCCACAAGAGACCCAGTACTTC
D: TRBD1
size: once
V: TRBV7-7
J: TRBJ2-5